The 11 T cell receptor beta chains given below trace back to one sample, sequenced in a study of cytomegalovirus exposure and HLA in healthy donors. TCRdb keeps only in-frame clones here, not all; method: immunoSEQ multiplex PCR. The data contain 250,000 or so clones, more than 75% of them seen just once; the ten biggest clones take up 12%. The source material was PBMCs. The source is a man aged 18 to 30 in good health and CMV-seropositive.

The chain couples TRBV29-1 to TRBJ2-7; perhaps TRBD1 as D (6 bases). V was pared by 4 bases and J by 6 bases, with 13 bases between. This CDR3 is 12 amino acids long. Looked up from germline, CDR1 is SQVTM and CDR2 is ANQGSEA. CDR3 DNA sequence: TGCAGCGTTGCTACGGACAGATCCGAGCAGTACTTC. This encodes CSVATDRSEQYF.

The chain uses TRBV30 and TRBJ1-2; 8 bases match TRBD1. The CDR3 has 13 residues. With V trimmed by 3 bases and J by 8 bases, 8 bases remained unmatched. The germline gives CDR1 GTSNPN, CDR2 SVGIG (reference sequence). CDR3 sequence: CAWRTGVAGGYTF. In DNA, the CDR3 is TGTGCCTGGAGGACAGGGGTTGCTGGGGGCTACACCTTC. The variable domain in full, with the rest retrieved from reference TRBV30 and TRBJ1-2, is SQTIHQWPATLVQPVGSPLSLECTVEGTSNPNLYWYRQAAGRGLQLLFYSVGIGQISSEVPQNLSASRPQDRQFILSSKKLLLSDSGFYLCAWRTGVAGGYTFGSGTRLTVV.

The gene calls are TRBV2 and TRBJ2-7; TRBD2 matches at 7 bases. The junction had 4 bases not matched to a gene; V was cut back by 5 bases and J by 0 bases. The germline V gene encodes CDR1 SNHLY and CDR2 FYNNEI. CDR3 size: 14 residues. The CDR3 bases are TGTGCCAGCAGTTCCCGACTAGCCTCCTACGAGCAGTACTTC. Its translation is CASSSRLASYEQYF.

V and J are TRBV2 and TRBJ1-4; possibly TRBD1 for D (5 bases). The CDR3 spans 15 residues. Germline V gives CDR1 SNHLY, CDR2 FYNNEI. V lost 6 bases and J lost 0, with 11 bases in between. CDR3 loop: CASSFAGTTNEKLFF. CDR3 DNA: TGTGCCAGCAGCTTTGCAGGGACAACTAATGAAAAACTGTTTTTT.

The rearrangement uses TRBV5-6 and TRBJ2-1; 10 bases are shared with TRBD2. J was trimmed by 7 bases and V by 4 bases; bases with no gene match: 8. The CDR3 is 15 amino acids. CDR1 is SGHDT, CDR2 YYEEEE, per germline. The CDR3 here is CASSASSGGWNEQFF. For the CDR3, the DNA is TGTGCCAGCAGCGCCTCTAGCGGGGGCTGGAATGAGCAGTTCTTC.

With regard to this clone: Compared with germline, one end of the junction differs, possibly owing to a read error. The chain links TRBV6-5 to TRBJ1-1; D call uncertain. CDR3 length: 13 residues. Germline-derived CDR1 and CDR2 are MNHEY and SVGAGI. The CDR3 here is CASSYAGPTGAFF. The CDR3 DNA sequence: TGTGCCAGCAGTTACGCTGGGCCTACTGGAGCTTTCTTT.

The count of this clone is one. V is TRBV7-9 and J is TRBJ1-2; D is possibly TRBD1 (6 bases). The length of the CDR3 is 15 residues. Looked up from germline, CDR1 is SEHNR and CDR2 is FQNEAQ (reference sequence). The ends were cut back, 1 base at V and 2 bases at J, with 11 bases in the middle. CDR3: CASSLGNRANYGYTF. In nucleotides, the CDR3 is TGTGCCAGCAGCTTAGGTAACAGGGCAAACTATGGCTACACCTTC.

This clone was recorded a few times. The chain combines TRBV19 with TRBJ2-1; 8 nucleotides line up with TRBD2. This CDR3 region has 11 residues. V was clipped by 9 bases and J by 9 bases; unmatched bases: 4. Germline assignment: CDR1 LNHDA and CDR2 SQIVND (reference sequence). The CDR3 DNA follows: TGTGCCAGCAGACTAGCGAGTGAGCAGTTCTTC. Protein sequence: CASRLASEQFF.

The chain combines TRBV19 with TRBJ1-1, with TRBD1 as a possible D gene (6 bases). Trimming left V 3 bases short and J 3 bases short, with 17 bases between. The CDR3 sequence is 16 residues long. Germline CDR1 LNHDA, CDR2 SQIVND (reference sequence). In DNA, the CDR3 is TGTGCCAGTAGTATTTCCGTTTGGGGGCTGTACACTGAAGCTTTCTTT. Translating gives CASSISVWGLYTEAFF.

The V call is TRBV5-1, the J call TRBJ1-2; 7 bases agree with TRBD1. Germline loops: CDR1 SGHRS, CDR2 YFSETQ. V trimming: 2 bases; J trimming: 7 bases; junction bases outside the gene matches: 5. CDR3 length: 13 residues. Here the CDR3 reads CASSFGQAGGYTF. The CDR3 DNA sequence: TGCGCCAGCAGCTTTGGACAGGCGGGTGGCTACACCTTC. Full variable domain (outside the CDR3, taken from reference TRBV5-1 and TRBJ1-2): KAGVTQTPRYLIKTRGQQVTLSCSPISGHRSVSWYQQTPGQGLQFLFEYFSETQRNKGNFPGRFSGRQFSNSRSEMNVSTLELGDSALYLCASSFGQAGGYTFGSGTRLTVV.

The V call is TRBV30, the J call TRBJ1-5; 7 nucleotides agree with TRBD1. The CDR3 has 13 amino acids. Per germline, CDR1 GTSNPN and CDR2 SVGIG (reference sequence). The junction had 4 bases not matched to a gene; V was cut back by 2 bases and J by 6 bases. This CDR3 is CAWSKGGRQPQHF. In DNA, the CDR3 is TGTGCCTGGAGTAAAGGGGGCCGTCAGCCCCAGCATTTT.